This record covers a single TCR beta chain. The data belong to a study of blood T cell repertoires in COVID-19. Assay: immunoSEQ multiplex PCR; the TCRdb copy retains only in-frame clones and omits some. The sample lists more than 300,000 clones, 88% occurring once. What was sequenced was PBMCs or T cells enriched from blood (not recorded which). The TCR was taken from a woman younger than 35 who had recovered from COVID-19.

The CDR3, as DNA: TGCGCCAGCAGCGCGGACAGGGGGCGTGAAAAACTGTTTTTT. This codes for CASSADRGREKLFF. The V gene is TRBV5-1, the J gene TRBJ1-4; 11 positions match TRBD1. Germline V gene sequence: CDR1 SGHRS, CDR2 YFSETQ. J was trimmed by 7 bases and V by 4 bases; bases with no gene match: 3. The CDR3 is made up of 14 amino acids.